This entry features one T cell receptor beta chain sequence. Antigen unknown. Documented treatment: oral pan-JAK inhibitor, 5-10 mg twice daily. The CDR3 has 16 residues. J gave up 4 bases and V 4 bases, and 11 bases lay outside the gene matches. Germline-derived CDR1 and CDR2 are SGHRS and YFSETQ. The sample originates from a study of CD8+ T cells in alopecia areata. Study background: A 6-month period off drug followed tofacitinib, which lasted 6 to 18 months.

It was cDNA, reverse transcribed from extracted RNA, that served as the sequencing template. The repertoire was sequenced with immunoSEQ multiplex PCR; TCRdb's copy has only in-frame clones and lacks some. This table holds over 150,000 clones, 53% found once. General observations from the study: Normal scalp had lower clonality than lesional scalp, with alopecia totalis/universalis lesions showing this most strongly.

Source: CD8+ T cells sorted from blood, taken at week 24, from a patient treated with tofacitinib. The rearrangement links TRBV5-1 to TRBJ2-7; 10 bases map to TRBD1. This sequence originates from a human donor with alopecia areata. The CDR3 sequence is CASSNNPGQGRYEQYF. CDR3 nucleotides: TGCGCCAGCAGCAACAATCCGGGACAGGGGAGATACGAGCAGTACTTC. The full variable domain, in which reference TRBV5-1 and TRBJ2-7 provide the parts outside the CDR3, is KAGVTQTPRYLIKTRGQQVTLSCSPISGHRSVSWYQQTPGQGLQFLFEYFSETQRNKGNFPGRFSGRQFSNSRSEMNVSTLELGDSALYLCASSNNPGQGRYEQYFGPGTRLTVT.